The present TCR beta chain was sequenced within a study of sequential checkpoint blockade in melanoma. Treatment defined: randomized to nivolumab then ipilimumab (arm A) or the reverse (arm B). Assay: immunoSEQ multiplex PCR; the TCRdb copy retains only in-frame clones and omits some. The table lists about 40,000 clones, about nine tenths of them singletons. The receptor was isolated from a human donor with melanoma. The material was CD8+ T cells sorted from blood (inferred from file names), obtained from a patient given nivolumab and ipilimumab in sequence.

The DNA of the CDR3 is TGTGCCAGCAGCTGGGGCAGCGGGAGAGGTTACGAGCAGTACGTC. Residues: CASSWGSGRGYEQYV. The V call is TRBV11-2, the J call TRBJ2-7, with 8 bases lining up with TRBD2. V shed 4 bases and J 4 bases; nucleotides not matched to a gene: 9. CDR3 length: 15 amino acids. CDR1 SGHAT and CDR2 FQNNGV come from the germline V gene.